The 2 T cell receptor beta chains reported below all come from one sample, sequenced in a study of regulatory T cells in long-lasting Graves disease. Researchers made TCR beta libraries by using iRepertoire HTBI primers and running Arm-PCR on CDR3 regions. TCRdb re-analysed the multiplex PCR reads in MiXCR, keeping a single row per CDR3 protein. Of 700,000 or so distinct CDR3 sequences in the sample, about 30% are singletons; the top ten hold roughly 41%. Noted time point: persistent/refractory GD, antithyroid drugs over 5 years with positive TRAb. Making the TCR library involved RNA that had been extracted from PBMCs. Sample: peripheral blood mononuclear cells (PBMCs), taken when the disease was refractory, from a patient treated with antithyroid drugs. The receptor source for this set is a female donor with Graves disease.

The V gene is TRBV12-3 or TRBV12-4, the J gene TRBJ2-7; TRBD2 might be the D (7 bases). This CDR3 spans 14 amino acids. Trimming cost V 5 bases and J 5 bases, with 16 bases left between them. The CDR3 region has the DNA TGTGCCAGCAGTCGTAAGGGGGGGTTCCACGAGCAGTACTTC. It codes for CASSRKGGFHEQYF.

This clonotype was seen a handful of times. V usage is TRBV12-5 and J usage is TRBJ1-4; D is unclear. Germline assignment: CDR1 LGHNT and CDR2 FRNRAP. The CDR3 runs 13 residues. Trimming pared 0 bases from V and 7 bases from J, leaving 6 bases between. The CDR3: CASGLVGSEKLFF. In DNA form, the CDR3 reads TGTGCTAGTGGTTTGGTAGGCAGTGAAAAACTGTTTTTT. Full variable domain (rest looked up from reference TRBV12-5 and TRBJ1-4): DARVTQTPRHKVTEMGQEVTMRCQPILGHNTVFWYRQTMMQGLELLAYFRNRAPLDDSGMPKDRFSAEMPDATLATLKIQPSEPRDSAVYFCASGLVGSEKLFFGSGTQLSVL.